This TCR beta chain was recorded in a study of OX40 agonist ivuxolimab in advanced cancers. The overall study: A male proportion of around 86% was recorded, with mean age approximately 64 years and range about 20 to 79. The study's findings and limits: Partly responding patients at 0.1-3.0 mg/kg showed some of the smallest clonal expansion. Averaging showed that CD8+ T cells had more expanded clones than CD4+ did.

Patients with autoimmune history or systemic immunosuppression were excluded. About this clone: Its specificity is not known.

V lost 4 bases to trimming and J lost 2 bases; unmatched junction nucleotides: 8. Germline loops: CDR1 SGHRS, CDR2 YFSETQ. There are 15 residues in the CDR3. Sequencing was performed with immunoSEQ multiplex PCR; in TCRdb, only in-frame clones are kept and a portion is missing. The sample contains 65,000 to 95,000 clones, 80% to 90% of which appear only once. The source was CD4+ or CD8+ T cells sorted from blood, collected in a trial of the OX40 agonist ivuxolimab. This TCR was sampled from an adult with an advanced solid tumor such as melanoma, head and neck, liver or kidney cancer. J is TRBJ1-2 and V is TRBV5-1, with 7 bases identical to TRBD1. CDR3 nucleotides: TGCGCCAGCAGCCCTCGAAGGGGGCAAAACTATGGCTACACCTTC. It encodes CASSPRRGQNYGYTF.